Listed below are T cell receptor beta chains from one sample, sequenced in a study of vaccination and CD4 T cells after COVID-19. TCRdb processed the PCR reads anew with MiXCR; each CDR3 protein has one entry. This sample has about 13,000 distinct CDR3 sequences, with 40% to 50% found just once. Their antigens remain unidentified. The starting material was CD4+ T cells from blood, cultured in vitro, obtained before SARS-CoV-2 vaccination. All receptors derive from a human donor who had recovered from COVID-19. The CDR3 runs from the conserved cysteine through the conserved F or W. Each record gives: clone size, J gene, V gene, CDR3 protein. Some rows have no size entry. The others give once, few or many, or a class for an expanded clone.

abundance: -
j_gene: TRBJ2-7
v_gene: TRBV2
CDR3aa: CASSVGPRQYF

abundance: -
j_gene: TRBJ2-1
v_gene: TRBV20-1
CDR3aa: CSARDVGRSSYNEQFF

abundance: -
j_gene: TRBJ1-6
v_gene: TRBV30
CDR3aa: CAWSIGAGDNSPLHF

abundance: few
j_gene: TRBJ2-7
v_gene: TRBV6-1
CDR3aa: CASTPPGLAQVEQYF

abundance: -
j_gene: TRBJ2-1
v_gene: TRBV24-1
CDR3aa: CATSDPDRGQGEQFF

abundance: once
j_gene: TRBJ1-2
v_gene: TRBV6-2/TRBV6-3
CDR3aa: CASSYPGTGNYGYTF

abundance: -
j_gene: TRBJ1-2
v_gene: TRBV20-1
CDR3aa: CSAGDGPQYYGYTF

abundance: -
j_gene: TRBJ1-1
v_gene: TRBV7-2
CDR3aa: CASSLMGTGAYEAFF

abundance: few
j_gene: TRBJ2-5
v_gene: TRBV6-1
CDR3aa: CASSRTSVSETQYF

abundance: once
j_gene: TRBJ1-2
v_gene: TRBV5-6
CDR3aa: CASSLVAVTNYGYTF

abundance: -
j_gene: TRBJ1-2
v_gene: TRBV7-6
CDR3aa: CASSLGQGASGYTF

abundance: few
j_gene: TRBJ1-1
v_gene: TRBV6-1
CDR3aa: CASSEARTGGTEAFF

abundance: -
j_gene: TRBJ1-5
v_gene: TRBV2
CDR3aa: CASSDRTGERRQPQHF

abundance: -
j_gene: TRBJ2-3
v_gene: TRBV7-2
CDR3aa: CASSLELSTDTQYF

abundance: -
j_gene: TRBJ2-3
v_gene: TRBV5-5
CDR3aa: CASSLGPSGGTDTQYF

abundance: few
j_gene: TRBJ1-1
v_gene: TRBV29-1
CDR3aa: CSVARLRTGNTEAFF

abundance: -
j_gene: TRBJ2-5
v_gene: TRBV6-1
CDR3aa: CASMRTAQETQYF

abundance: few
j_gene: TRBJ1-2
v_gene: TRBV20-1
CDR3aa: CSARSGGGYGYTF

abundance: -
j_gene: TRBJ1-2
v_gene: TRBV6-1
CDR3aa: CASSPTRGAGYGYTF

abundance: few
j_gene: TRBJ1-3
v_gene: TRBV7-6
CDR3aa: CASSLTGQGRNTIYF

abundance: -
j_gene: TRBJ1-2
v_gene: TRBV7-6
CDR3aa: CASSLVLFRTGLPSYGYTF

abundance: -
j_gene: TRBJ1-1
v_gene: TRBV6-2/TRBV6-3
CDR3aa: CASNRVGTEAFF

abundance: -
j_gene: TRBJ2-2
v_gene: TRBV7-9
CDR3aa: CASSFPGADTGELFF

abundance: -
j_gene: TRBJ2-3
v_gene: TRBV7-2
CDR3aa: CASSPPAPDTQYF

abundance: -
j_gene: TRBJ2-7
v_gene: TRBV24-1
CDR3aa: CATSGSKPGQGYHEQYF

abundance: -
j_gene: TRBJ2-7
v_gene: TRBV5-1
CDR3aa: CASMGGTGRAYEQYF

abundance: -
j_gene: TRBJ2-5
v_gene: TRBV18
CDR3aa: CASSFSGQQETQYF

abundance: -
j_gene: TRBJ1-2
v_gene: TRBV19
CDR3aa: CASSTDRDGDYGYTF

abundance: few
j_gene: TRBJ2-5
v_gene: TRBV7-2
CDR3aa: CASSARLAGAETQYF

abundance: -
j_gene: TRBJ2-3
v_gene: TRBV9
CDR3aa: CASSVGPVRADTQYF

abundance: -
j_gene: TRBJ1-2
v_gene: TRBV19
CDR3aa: CASNRDSNYGYTF

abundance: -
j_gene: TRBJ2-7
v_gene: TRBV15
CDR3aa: CATSRDMTYEQYF

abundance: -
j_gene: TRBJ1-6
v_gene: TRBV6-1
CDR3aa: CASSPARGAPNSPLHF

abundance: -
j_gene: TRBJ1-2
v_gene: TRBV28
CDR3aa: CASSLWGQGEANYGYTF

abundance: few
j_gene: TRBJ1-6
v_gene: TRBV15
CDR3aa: CATSRDVGGDSPLHF

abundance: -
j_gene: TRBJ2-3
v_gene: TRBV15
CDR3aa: CATSRDLAGGPGEPDTQYF

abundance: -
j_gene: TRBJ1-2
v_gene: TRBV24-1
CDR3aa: CATSDLGQSYGYTF

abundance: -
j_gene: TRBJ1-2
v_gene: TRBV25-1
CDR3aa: CASSEWRDYGYTF

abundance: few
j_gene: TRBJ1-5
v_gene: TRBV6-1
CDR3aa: CASSNPPGADQPQHF

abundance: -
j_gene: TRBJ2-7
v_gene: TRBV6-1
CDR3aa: CASRLTGLAFDEQYF

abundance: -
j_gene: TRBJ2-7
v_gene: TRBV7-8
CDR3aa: CASSPRLRPYEQYF

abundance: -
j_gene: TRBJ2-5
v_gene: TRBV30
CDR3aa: CAWKRGGGETQYF

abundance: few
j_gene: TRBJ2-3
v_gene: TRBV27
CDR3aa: CASSLGSGTDTQYF

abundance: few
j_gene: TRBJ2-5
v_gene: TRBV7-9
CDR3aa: CASSLMGRETQYF

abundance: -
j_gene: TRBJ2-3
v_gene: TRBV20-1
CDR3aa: CSARDLARLSTDTQYF

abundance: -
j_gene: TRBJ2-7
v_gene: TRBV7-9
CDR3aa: CASSATGQGAKQYF

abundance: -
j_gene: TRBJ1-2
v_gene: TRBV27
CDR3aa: CASTNQTSMYLCASSLIGTYGYTF

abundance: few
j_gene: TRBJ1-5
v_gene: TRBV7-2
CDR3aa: CASSLASGRRNQPQHF

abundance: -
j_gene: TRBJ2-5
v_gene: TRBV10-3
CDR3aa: CAISESGGSVAQYF

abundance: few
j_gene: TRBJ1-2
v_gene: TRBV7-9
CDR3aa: CASSLQGAGYTF

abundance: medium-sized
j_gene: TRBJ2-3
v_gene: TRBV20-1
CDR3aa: CSARDPRWRITDTQYF

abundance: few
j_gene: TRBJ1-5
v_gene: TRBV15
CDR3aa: CATSPTGDQPQHF

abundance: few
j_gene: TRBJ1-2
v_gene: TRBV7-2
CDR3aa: CASSYLGYGYTF